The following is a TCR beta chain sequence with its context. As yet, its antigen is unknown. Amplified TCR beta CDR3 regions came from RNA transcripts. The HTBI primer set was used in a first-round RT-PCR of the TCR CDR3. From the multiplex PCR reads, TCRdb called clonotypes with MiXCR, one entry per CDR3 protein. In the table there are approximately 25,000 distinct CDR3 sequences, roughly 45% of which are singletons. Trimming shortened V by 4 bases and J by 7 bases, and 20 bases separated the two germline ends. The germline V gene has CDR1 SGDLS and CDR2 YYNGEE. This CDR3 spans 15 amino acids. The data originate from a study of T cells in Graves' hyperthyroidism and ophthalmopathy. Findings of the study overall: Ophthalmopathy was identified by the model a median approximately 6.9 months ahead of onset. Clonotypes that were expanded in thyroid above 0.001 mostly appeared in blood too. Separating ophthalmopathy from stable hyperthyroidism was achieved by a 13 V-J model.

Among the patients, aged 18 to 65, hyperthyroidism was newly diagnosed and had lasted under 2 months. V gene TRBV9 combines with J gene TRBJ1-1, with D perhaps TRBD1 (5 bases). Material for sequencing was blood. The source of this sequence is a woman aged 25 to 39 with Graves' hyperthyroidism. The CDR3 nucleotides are TGTGCCAGCAGCACCCTGGGGGTAGCGGGATATGAAGCTTTCTTT. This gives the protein CASSTLGVAGYEAFF.